The 28 T cell receptor beta chains in this list originate from one sample, sequenced in a study of spatial heterogeneity in lung cancer. Time point here: blood at routine non-recurrence follow-up after resection. TCRdb redid the calling of the 5' RACE reads with MiXCR, one entry per CDR3 protein. The sample records tens of thousands of distinct CDR3 sequences, about a tenth being singletons. The sample in question was PBMCs, obtained at follow-up. These receptors were taken from a male donor with early-stage non-small cell lung cancer.

This clonotype was seen a single time. CDR3: CASSLQESGDTQYF. DNA for the CDR3: TGTGCCAGCTCACTCCAAGAGAGTGGAGATACGCAGTATTTT. The chain employs TRBV18 and TRBJ2-3; D remains unclear. V lost 4 bases to trimming and J lost 5 bases, with 13 bases between them. CDR1 and CDR2 (germline): KGHSH, LQKENI. The CDR3 is 14 residues long.

This clonotype was counted between two and nine times. The chain couples TRBV28 to TRBJ1-4, with D tentatively TRBD1 (5 bases). Germline values: CDR1 MDHEN, CDR2 SYDVKM. The germline V and J ends were trimmed by 2 bases and 7 bases, with 14 bases remaining between them. This CDR3 is built from 15 residues. The CDR3 region has the DNA TGTGCCAGCAGTTTACCAGGGCGAGTTGGTGAAAAACTGTTTTTT. Its translation is CASSLPGRVGEKLFF.

This clonotype was recorded many times. The V call is TRBV29-1, the J call TRBJ2-5; TRBD1 is a possible D gene (6 bases). V lost 4 bases and J 4 bases, leaving 13 bases between the germline ends. The CDR3 extends over 13 amino acids. Germline V gives CDR1 SQVTM, CDR2 ANQGSEA. The CDR3 coding sequence is TGCAGCGTTGCGGGAACAGGGCGAGAGACCCAGTACTTC. This encodes CSVAGTGRETQYF.

This chain connects TRBV7-2 to TRBJ2-5; 9 bases line up with TRBD1. Trimming removed 6 bases from V and 4 bases from J; junction bases left unmatched: 6. CDR1 is SGHTA, CDR2 FQGNSA, per germline. The CDR3 has 14 residues. The CDR3 sequence: CASRRWTGAETQYF. The CDR3 bases are TGTGCCAGCAGGCGATGGACAGGGGCAGAGACCCAGTACTTC.

This clonotype showed up many times. The genes are TRBV7-6 and TRBJ1-2; possible D gene TRBD1, 6 bases. Trimming shortened V by 5 bases and J by 1 base, and 20 bases separated the two germline ends. In germline, CDR1 is SGHVS, CDR2 FNYEAQ. This CDR3 comprises 17 residues. The CDR3 is CASSNTGRDNVNYGYTF. The CDR3 DNA reads as TGTGCCAGCAGCAATACAGGGAGGGACAATGTTAACTATGGCTACACCTTC.

This clonotype appeared a few times. The chain employs TRBV4-3 and TRBJ2-3, with TRBD1 as a possible D gene (6 bases). Looked up from germline, CDR1 is LGHNA and CDR2 is YSLEER. The ends were cut back, 3 bases at V and 6 bases at J, with 13 bases in the middle. The CDR3 consists of 14 residues. The CDR3 loop reads CASSQRRGPDTQYF. DNA for the CDR3: TGCGCCAGCAGCCAGCGCAGGGGACCGGATACGCAGTATTTT.

This clonotype was seen ten or more times. The rearrangement links TRBV20-1 to TRBJ2-7, with 11 bases lining up with TRBD2. V shed 5 bases, J shed 10 bases, and the junction held 4 bases outside the gene matches. This CDR3 has 11 residues. Germline-derived CDR1 and CDR2 are DFQATT and SNEGSKA (reference sequence). The CDR3 DNA follows: TGCAGTGCTGATACTAGCGGGGGACAGTACTTC. Encoded protein: CSADTSGGQYF.

This clonotype was observed a few times. The chain joins TRBV5-1 to TRBJ2-5, with 7 bases that match TRBD1. Germline CDR1 and CDR2: SGHRS and YFSETQ. The CDR3 length is 14 residues. The V gene end was trimmed by 4 bases and the J gene end by 2 bases; junction bases not matched to a gene: 5. Here the CDR3 reads CASSTRTGQETQYF. DNA of the CDR3: TGCGCCAGCAGCACTCGGACAGGACAAGAGACCCAGTACTTC.

This clonotype was counted many times. The gene calls are TRBV11-3 and TRBJ2-2; D is unclear. The V gene lost 5 bases and the J gene lost 6 bases, with 10 bases spanning the gap. The CDR3 extends over 13 amino acids. Germline CDR1 reads SGHNT; CDR2 reads YENEEA. CDR3 protein: CASSPKAAGELFF. The CDR3 coding sequence is TGTGCCAGCAGCCCCAAGGCCGCCGGGGAGCTGTTTTTT.

This clonotype is medium-sized in the sample. The gene calls are TRBV14 and TRBJ2-3, with 8 bases that match TRBD1. Per germline, CDR1 SGHDN and CDR2 FVKESK. CDR3 length equals 18 residues. The ends lost 5 bases at V and 2 bases at J; junction bases unmatched: 15. CDR3: CASSKGGGTGPFTDTQYF. The CDR3 DNA is TGTGCCAGCAGCAAAGGAGGAGGGACAGGACCATTCACAGATACGCAGTATTTT.

This clonotype was detected only a few times. V gene TRBV19 combines with J gene TRBJ2-5, with TRBD1 identical over 7 bases. CDR1 LNHDA and CDR2 SQIVND come from the germline V gene (reference sequence). The CDR3 is 13 residues long. Trimming cost V 7 bases and J 3 bases; bases outside gene matches: 5. Written as DNA, the CDR3 is TGTGCCAGTACCTCCGACAGGGAAGAGACCCAGTACTTC. Translating it yields CASTSDREETQYF.

The chain joins TRBV7-9 to TRBJ2-1; D gene uncertain. Trimming stripped 5 bases from V and 7 bases from J, with 18 bases between. Germline CDR1 is SEHNR and CDR2 is FQNEAQ (reference sequence). The CDR3 is 15 amino acids. The CDR3 loop is CASSLTLPSANEQFF. The CDR3 DNA reads TGTGCCAGCAGCCTGACACTTCCCTCCGCAAATGAGCAGTTCTTC.

In this sample, this clonotype turned up a few times. The chain combines TRBV7-2 with TRBJ2-1, with D maybe TRBD2 (6 bases). The CDR3 extends over 15 amino acids. V gave up 6 bases and J gave up 0 bases, with 12 bases separating them. From germline, CDR1 is SGHTA and CDR2 FQGNSA. The CDR3: CASREGLSSYNEQFF. CDR3 DNA: TGTGCCAGCAGAGAGGGACTTAGCTCCTACAATGAGCAGTTCTTC.

This clonotype occurred many times. The chain links TRBV5-6 to TRBJ2-3; tentative D call: TRBD1 (5 bases). Germline CDR1 SGHDT, CDR2 YYEEEE. There are 13 residues in the CDR3. Trimming shortened V by 3 bases and J by 4 bases, and 9 bases separated the two germline ends. The CDR3 coding sequence is TGTGCCAGCAGCTCAGGGTTTGCAGATACGCAGTATTTT. It yields the protein CASSSGFADTQYF.

As regards this clonotype: A much larger clone is a single base away; this may be a read error. This chain links TRBV27 with TRBJ1-1, with D possibly matching TRBD1 (5 bases). The length of the CDR3 is 15 residues. CDR1 MNHEY and CDR2 SMNVEV come from the germline V gene (reference sequence). CDR3 region: CASSLVWGEDTKAFF. The CDR3, as DNA: TGTGCCAGCAGTTTAGTGTGGGGGGAGGACACTAAAGCTTTCTTT.

This clonotype was counted at least ten times. This rearrangement joins TRBV5-1 to TRBJ2-2; D is unclear. Germline V gives CDR1 SGHRS, CDR2 YFSETQ. This CDR3 is 14 amino acids long. The ends were cut back, 4 bases at V and 2 bases at J, with 9 bases in the middle. The CDR3 spells CASSLDINTGELFF. Written as DNA, the CDR3 is TGCGCCAGCAGCCTCGACATCAACACCGGGGAGCTGTTTTTT.

This clonotype has ten or more counts. In DNA, the CDR3 is TGTGCCACCAGTGATTCCGGGACAGGCAACCCCTATGAGCAGTTCTTC. It codes for CATSDSGTGNPYEQFF. This chain connects TRBV24-1 to TRBJ2-1; 8 positions agree with TRBD1. Germline CDR1 and CDR2: KGHDR and SFDVKD. The ends lost 2 bases at V and 8 bases at J; junction bases unmatched: 10. The CDR3 spans 16 residues.

This clonotype was detected a few times. The chain is built from TRBV12-3 or TRBV12-4 and TRBJ2-2; 7 bases fit TRBD1. The CDR3 is 13 residues long. V was clipped by 5 bases and J by 5 bases; unmatched bases: 2. CDR3 sequence reads: CASSTGVTGELFF. Written as DNA, the CDR3 is TGTGCCAGCAGTACAGGGGTGACCGGGGAGCTGTTTTTT.

This clonotype came up many times. This chain connects TRBV12-3 or TRBV12-4 to TRBJ2-5; tentatively, D is TRBD1 or TRBD2 (5 bases each). V lost 3 bases and J 4 bases, leaving 15 bases between the germline ends. The CDR3 covers 15 residues. CDR3 region: CASSLGVGLGETQYF. CDR3 DNA sequence: TGTGCCAGCAGTTTGGGGGTGGGGCTGGGAGAGACCCAGTACTTC.

This clonotype came up a few times. CDR3 DNA: TGTGCCAGCAGTTGGACAGGTCAGGGGGGCTACACCTTC. This codes for CASSWTGQGGYTF. This sequence joins TRBV27 and TRBJ1-2; 7 nucleotides agree with TRBD1. The J segment lost 8 bases and the V segment lost 4 bases, leaving 7 bases of the junction unmatched. Germline CDR1 and CDR2: MNHEY and SMNVEV (reference sequence). The CDR3 is 13 amino acids.

The chain couples TRBV18 to TRBJ2-7; D may be TRBD1 or TRBD2 (5 bases each). Germline values: CDR1 KGHSH, CDR2 LQKENI. The CDR3 runs 15 residues. The V gene lost 0 bases and the J gene lost 2 bases, with 11 bases spanning the gap. CDR3 DNA: TGTGCCAGCTCACCACCGGGACGGAGAGCCTACGAGCAGTACTTC. Translating gives CASSPPGRRAYEQYF.

This clonotype was counted ten times or more. This chain uses TRBV20-1 with TRBJ1-2; D is ambiguous. Germline V gives CDR1 DFQATT, CDR2 SNEGSKA (reference sequence). This CDR3 has 12 amino acids. The V and J ends lost 6 bases and 2 bases respectively, with 10 bases between them. The CDR3 here is CSARNANYGYTF. The CDR3 DNA follows: TGCAGTGCCCGGAATGCAAACTATGGCTACACCTTC.

The table lists this clonotype with many counts. The chain recombines TRBV20-1 with TRBJ1-1, with D unresolved. Trimming took 6 bases from V and 6 from J, leaving 17 bases between them. Germline assignment: CDR1 DFQATT and CDR2 SNEGSKA (reference sequence). There are 13 residues in the CDR3. CDR3 protein: CSAPEGIRPEAFF. The CDR3 DNA sequence: TGCAGTGCCCCTGAGGGAATCAGGCCTGAAGCTTTCTTT.

This clonotype was detected many times. J is TRBJ1-5 and V is TRBV7-2; perhaps TRBD1 as D (5 bases). The V gene lost 5 bases and the J gene lost 0 bases, with 8 bases spanning the gap. CDR3 length: 14 amino acids. Germline CDR1 reads SGHTA; CDR2 reads FQGNSA. The CDR3 sequence: CASSIDSSNQPQHF. The CDR3 coding sequence is TGTGCCAGCAGCATCGACAGTAGCAATCAGCCCCAGCATTTT.

This clonotype was found many times. This rearrangement joins TRBV7-9 to TRBJ2-5; unclear D gene. The CDR3 loop spans 13 amino acids. In germline, CDR1 is SEHNR, CDR2 FQNEAQ (reference sequence). The V end lost 4 bases, the J end lost 6 bases, and 12 bases lay between the germline ends. CDR3 sequence reads: CASSSQRGQTQYF. The CDR3 bases are TGTGCCAGCAGCTCACAGCGCGGACAGACCCAGTACTTC. The complete variable domain, with remaining parts taken from reference TRBV7-9 and TRBJ2-5, reads DTGVSQNPRHKITKRGQNVTFRCDPISEHNRLYWYRQTLGQGPEFLTYFQNEAQLEKSRLLSDRFSAERPKGSFSTLEIQRTEQGDSAMYLCASSSQRGQTQYFGPGTRLLVL.

This clonotype was observed a few times. The chain carries TRBV5-1 and TRBJ1-1, with D possibly TRBD1 on 6 matching bases. The CDR3 totals 16 residues. V dropped 4 bases and J dropped 0 bases, with 16 bases sitting between them. The germline gives CDR1 SGHRS, CDR2 YFSETQ. The CDR3 region is CASSPGGGALNTEAFF. CDR3 DNA: TGCGCCAGCAGCCCAGGTGGGGGGGCTCTGAACACTGAAGCTTTCTTT.

Ten or more counts support this clonotype. This chain connects TRBV7-9 to TRBJ2-5, with 11 bases that match TRBD2. V lost 3 bases and J lost 7; bases outside the gene matches: 16. The CDR3 is 18 amino acids. CDR1 and CDR2 from the germline V gene are SEHNR and FQNEAQ (reference sequence). CDR3 in DNA: TGTGCCAGCAGCTTCCCCCCCCGACTAGCGGGGATTAGTGGGACCCAGTACTTC. Protein: CASSFPPRLAGISGTQYF.

This clonotype was observed a handful of times. The V call is TRBV5-1, the J call TRBJ1-1; no clear D. CDR3 size: 13 residues. CDR1 is SGHRS, CDR2 YFSETQ, per germline. The V and J ends lost 0 bases and 1 base respectively, with 4 bases between them. This chain's CDR3 is CASSLDPNTEAFF. CDR3 sequence (DNA): TGCGCCAGCAGCTTGGATCCGAACACTGAAGCTTTCTTT.